A selection of T cell receptor beta chains follows, all from one sample in a study of T-cell memory formation after mild COVID-19. MiXCR, run by TCRdb on the 5' RACE reads, gives a single entry per CDR3 protein. This sample yields about 210,000 distinct CDR3 sequences, of which 27% are seen a single time; approximately 10% belongs to the top ten. The specimen was PBMCs or a T cell subset sorted from them (not recorded which). Receptors were obtained from an adult woman who had mild COVID-19 (a few samples of this study predate the infection). Cell type and time point are not known. The CDR3 runs from the conserved cysteine through the conserved F or W. D genes are given only for firm matches. The size field is filled for only some rows; it gives once, few, many or a size class.

TRBV30	NA	TRBJ1-1	NA	CAWSVLSTEAFF	TGTGCCTGGAGTGTACTCTCCACTGAAGCTTTCTTT
TRBV4-1	NA	TRBJ1-3	few	CASSQEGSGNTIYF	TGCGCCAGCAGCCAAGAAGGGAGTGGAAACACCATATATTTT
TRBV18	NA	TRBJ1-1	NA	CASSPTKDPNTEAFF	TGTGCCAGCTCACCAACCAAGGACCCAAACACTGAAGCTTTCTTT
TRBV15	NA	TRBJ1-2	NA	CATSRVDRFYGYTF	TGTGCCACCAGCAGAGTCGACAGATTCTATGGCTACACCTTC
TRBV30	TRBD2	TRBJ2-1	NA	CAWSGVPGLVARNEQFF	TGTGCCTGGAGTGGGGTCCCGGGACTAGTAGCTCGGAATGAGCAGTTCTTC
TRBV3-1	TRBD2	TRBJ2-2	NA	CASSQDRGGAGWNTGELFF	TGTGCCAGCAGCCAAGATCGGGGGGGAGCGGGATGGAACACCGGGGAGCTGTTTTTT
TRBV7-3	NA	TRBJ2-6	NA	CASSPLGASGANVLTF	TGTGCCAGCAGCCCTCTTGGAGCGAGTGGGGCCAACGTCCTGACTTTC
TRBV6-1	NA	TRBJ2-2	NA	CASILTGNTGELFF	TGTGCCAGCATCCTGACAGGGAACACCGGGGAGCTGTTTTTT
TRBV5-1	TRBD2	TRBJ2-1	many	CASSLQGLAGGEQFF	TGCGCCAGCAGTTTACAGGGACTAGCGGGGGGTGAGCAGTTCTTC
TRBV18	NA	TRBJ1-5	NA	CASSPGRGGQPQHF	TGTGCCAGCTCACCCGGCAGGGGTGGACAGCCCCAGCATTTT
TRBV5-1	TRBD1	TRBJ1-2	NA	CASSPFREGAAYGYTF	TGCGCCAGCAGCCCCTTCCGGGAGGGGGCGGCCTATGGCTACACCTTC
TRBV12-3/TRBV12-4	NA	TRBJ2-7	NA	CASSSGVSEQYF	TGTGCCAGCAGTTCGGGGGTGAGCGAGCAGTACTTC
TRBV5-1	NA	TRBJ1-5	NA	CASSFGSGGSNQPQHF	TGCGCCAGCAGCTTTGGGTCCGGGGGAAGCAATCAGCCCCAGCATTTT
TRBV7-9	NA	TRBJ1-1	NA	CASSFSRAAMNTEAFF	TGTGCCAGCAGCTTCTCACGGGCGGCCATGAACACTGAAGCTTTCTTT
TRBV7-9	NA	TRBJ1-5	NA	CASSPGQQPQHF	TGTGCCAGCAGCCCGGGACAACAGCCCCAGCATTTT
TRBV4-3	TRBD1	TRBJ2-1	NA	CASSQEGHRGGEQFF	TGCGCCAGCAGCCAAGAGGGCCACAGGGGTGGTGAGCAGTTCTTC
TRBV6-2/TRBV6-3	NA	TRBJ2-1	NA	CASSPLPWEASYNEQFF	TGTGCCAGCAGTCCCCTCCCGTGGGAGGCCTCCTACAATGAGCAGTTCTTC
TRBV4-3	NA	TRBJ2-7	few	CASGPGVTYEQYF	TGCGCCAGCGGTCCAGGGGTAACCTACGAGCAGTACTTC
TRBV24-1	TRBD1	TRBJ2-7	NA	CATSTSRDRVYEQYF	TGTGCCACCAGTACCTCTCGGGACAGAGTTTACGAGCAGTACTTC
TRBV4-2	NA	TRBJ2-1	few	CASSHGTRQRGDEQFF	TGTGCCAGCAGCCACGGGACTCGGCAGAGGGGTGATGAGCAGTTCTTC
TRBV7-2	TRBD1	TRBJ1-1	NA	CASSPWEGAMITEAFF	TGTGCCAGCAGCCCCTGGGAGGGGGCCATGATCACTGAAGCTTTCTTT
TRBV27	NA	TRBJ1-2	few	CASSFTPAHSYGYTF	TGTGCCAGCAGTTTTACCCCCGCCCATTCCTATGGCTACACCTTC
TRBV6-5	TRBD1	TRBJ2-7	few	CASRRTGSSYEQYF	TGTGCCAGCAGGAGGACAGGGAGCTCCTACGAGCAGTACTTC
TRBV7-2	NA	TRBJ2-5	NA	CASSLGRIGGETQYF	TGTGCCAGCAGCTTAGGCCGCATCGGAGGAGAGACCCAGTACTTC
TRBV20-1	TRBD2	TRBJ2-3	few	CSALAGGLTNTQYF	TGCAGTGCCTTAGCGGGAGGGCTTACAAATACGCAGTATTTT
TRBV24-1	NA	TRBJ2-6	many	CATSDSQGRGANVLTF	TGTGCCACCAGTGACTCCCAGGGTCGAGGGGCCAACGTCCTGACTTTC
TRBV6-1	NA	TRBJ2-7	few	CASRSHLYEQYF	TGTGCCAGCAGGTCACACCTCTACGAGCAGTACTTC
TRBV10-3	NA	TRBJ2-3	NA	CAISGGRTDTQYF	TGTGCCATCTCCGGGGGACGCACAGATACGCAGTATTTT
TRBV7-9	NA	TRBJ2-1	few	CASSPLGGLSYNEQFF	TGTGCCAGCAGCCCCCTCGGGGGCCTCTCCTACAATGAGCAGTTCTTC
TRBV7-8	NA	TRBJ1-6	few	CASSLGGRFFNSPLHF	TGTGCCAGCAGCTTAGGGGGGCGGTTCTTTAATTCACCCCTCCACTTT
TRBV15	NA	TRBJ2-2	NA	CATSRDLQNTGELFF	TGTGCCACCAGCAGAGATCTACAGAACACCGGGGAGCTGTTTTTT
TRBV9	NA	TRBJ1-2	few	CASSPGTGARVYGYTF	TGTGCCAGCAGCCCAGGGACGGGGGCTCGGGTCTATGGCTACACCTTC
TRBV4-1	NA	TRBJ1-1	NA	CASSQDTRNTEAFF	TGCGCCAGCAGCCAAGATACCCGGAACACTGAAGCTTTCTTT
TRBV20-1	NA	TRBJ2-7	NA	CSARDLGTQDEQYF	TGCAGTGCTAGAGACTTGGGTACTCAGGATGAGCAGTACTTC
TRBV2	TRBD1	TRBJ2-6	NA	CASTYRGSGANVLTF	TGTGCCAGCACATACAGGGGCTCAGGGGCCAACGTCCTGACTTTC
TRBV7-8	NA	TRBJ1-1	NA	CASSQGTLKAFF	TGTGCCAGCAGCCAAGGGACACTAAAAGCTTTCTTT
TRBV7-7	NA	TRBJ2-7	NA	CASSLELSGLSYEQYF	TGTGCTAGCAGCTTAGAACTCTCCGGACTCTCCTACGAGCAGTACTTC
TRBV6-6	TRBD1	TRBJ2-5	few	CASSYSGVRTGGLETQYF	TGTGCCAGCAGTTACTCGGGGGTGAGGACAGGGGGCCTCGAGACCCAGTACTTC
TRBV5-6	TRBD2	TRBJ2-2	NA	CASSSLAGPAGELFF	TGTGCCAGCAGCTCGTTAGCGGGACCCGCCGGGGAGCTGTTTTTT
TRBV5-1	TRBD1	TRBJ1-2	few	CASSLQGANYGYTF	TGCGCCAGCAGCTTACAGGGGGCGAACTATGGCTACACCTTC
TRBV7-2	NA	TRBJ2-1	few	CASSLIGYNEQFF	TGTGCCAGCAGCTTAATCGGCTACAATGAGCAGTTCTTC
TRBV6-6	TRBD1	TRBJ1-6	NA	CASSYLDRGNSPLHF	TGTGCCAGCAGTTACCTGGACAGGGGAAATTCACCCCTCCACTTT
TRBV12-3/TRBV12-4	NA	TRBJ2-2	NA	CASTLSQNTGELFF	TGTGCCAGCACCCTCTCTCAGAACACCGGGGAGCTGTTTTTT
TRBV3-1	NA	TRBJ2-3	few	CASSPSLVPITDTQYF	TGTGCCAGCAGCCCCTCACTAGTCCCAATCACAGATACGCAGTATTTT
TRBV5-1	TRBD2	TRBJ2-7	NA	CASTLLAGKPEQYF	TGCGCCAGCACCCTTCTAGCGGGAAAACCCGAGCAGTACTTC
TRBV24-1	TRBD2	TRBJ2-3	NA	CATSGTSGGTDTQYF	TGTGCCACCAGCGGGACTAGCGGAGGCACAGATACGCAGTATTTT
TRBV4-1	TRBD1	TRBJ2-7	few	CASSQVPGTGREQYF	TGCGCCAGCAGCCAAGTACCCGGGACAGGGAGGGAGCAGTACTTC
TRBV3-1	TRBD2	TRBJ2-1	few	CASSHTSGVYNEQFF	TGTGCCAGCAGCCATACTAGCGGGGTCTACAATGAGCAGTTCTTC
TRBV12-3/TRBV12-4	NA	TRBJ1-6	NA	CASSSSPAEGSPLHF	TGTGCCAGCAGTTCCAGCCCCGCCGAGGGATCACCCCTCCACTTT
TRBV12-3/TRBV12-4	NA	TRBJ1-1	few	CASSPSRGLNIEAFF	TGTGCCAGCAGCCCCTCCCGGGGGCTCAATATAGAAGCTTTCTTT
TRBV19	NA	TRBJ2-7	few	CASSSGRGGEQYF	TGTGCCAGTTCTTCCGGACGGGGAGGCGAGCAGTACTTC
TRBV6-5	TRBD2	TRBJ2-7	NA	CASSILAGYSYEQYF	TGTGCCAGCAGCATACTAGCGGGCTACTCCTACGAGCAGTACTTC